The next 28 T cell receptor beta chains were all read from a single sample in a study of graft-versus-host responses after intestinal transplantation. Which antigens these TCRs recognize remains unknown. TCRdb keeps only in-frame clones here, not all; method: immunoSEQ multiplex PCR. This repertoire shows about 94,000 clones, 91% found once; its top ten account for approximately 0.5%. The material was unstimulated CD8+ T cells sorted from spleen or lymph node cells, obtained before intestinal transplant. The source is a human donor who received an intestinal transplant.

The chain's CDR3 is CASSPAVLSTDTQYF. CDR3 in DNA: TGTGCCAGCAGCCCGGCGGTGCTTAGCACAGATACGCAGTATTTT. The chain carries TRBV7-9 and TRBJ2-3; D is unclear. CDR3 length: 15 amino acids. V shed 5 bases and J shed 0 bases, with 12 bases lying between them. CDR1 is SEHNR and CDR2 is FQNEAQ in the germline V gene (reference sequence).

This chain uses TRBV18 with TRBJ2-7, with D tentatively TRBD2 (5 bases). CDR3 length equals 13 residues. Trimming removed 4 bases at V and 2 bases at J, with 9 bases between. Per the germline V gene, CDR1 is KGHSH and CDR2 is LQKENI. This CDR3 reads CASSQDSPYEQYF. The CDR3 nucleotides are TGTGCCAGCTCACAGGACTCGCCCTACGAGCAGTACTTC. Looking up the rest from reference TRBV18 and TRBJ2-7 gives the full variable domain: NAGVMQNPRHLVRRRGQEARLRCSPMKGHSHVYWYRQLPEEGLKFMVYLQKENIIDESGMPKERFSAEFPKEGPSILRIQQVVRGDSAAYFCASSQDSPYEQYFGPGTRLTVT.

The chain couples TRBV9 to TRBJ2-1; the match to TRBD2 covers 12 bases. Germline V gene lookup returns CDR1 SGDLS and CDR2 YYNGEE. Trimming took 4 bases from V and 11 from J; bases not matched to a gene: 10. The CDR3 loop spans 15 amino acids. The CDR3 reads CASSPRGLAGTQQFF. DNA of the CDR3: TGTGCCAGCAGCCCTAGAGGACTAGCGGGAACCCAGCAGTTCTTC.

This chain connects TRBV6-1 to TRBJ2-5, with D tentatively TRBD1 (6 bases). Trimming stripped 2 bases from V and 1 base from J, with 11 bases between. CDR1 is MNHNS and CDR2 is SASEGT in the germline V gene. The CDR3 length is 15 residues. Written as DNA, the CDR3 is TGTGCCAGCAGTGAAATACAGGGCTCCCAAGAGACCCAGTACTTC. This translates into CASSEIQGSQETQYF.

The J gene is TRBJ2-7, the V gene TRBV5-6; TRBD1 aligns across 7 bases. The germline V gene encodes CDR1 SGHDT and CDR2 YYEEEE. The V segment lost 4 bases and the J segment 5 bases; nucleotides outside the gene matches: 6. The CDR3 loop spans 13 amino acids. The CDR3 DNA reads TGTGCCAGCAGCACACAGGGGTCCAACGAGCAGTACTTC. Protein sequence: CASSTQGSNEQYF.

The chain carries TRBV29-1 and TRBJ2-5, with TRBD2 matching over 10 bases. The germline V gene has CDR1 SQVTM and CDR2 ANQGSEA. This CDR3 comprises 12 residues. The CDR3 DNA is TGCACCTCTAGCGGGGGAGGAGAGACCCAGTACTTC. This sequence encodes CTSSGGGETQYF.

The chain uses TRBV28 and TRBJ2-7; TRBD1 is a possible D gene (5 bases). The CDR3 loop spans 15 amino acids. Germline lookup yields CDR1 MDHEN and CDR2 SYDVKM. V shed 2 bases and J shed 3 bases, with 14 bases lying between them. CDR3 bases: TGTGCCAGCAGTTTAGGGCCTGACAGTAACTACGAGCAGTACTTC. As protein: CASSLGPDSNYEQYF.

V and J are TRBV7-9 and TRBJ2-1; 9 bases agree with TRBD1. This CDR3 region has 16 residues. Unmatched junction bases numbered 9, after V lost 4 bases and J lost 5 bases. The germline V gene encodes CDR1 SEHNR and CDR2 FQNEAQ (reference sequence). The CDR3 DNA sequence: TGTGCCAGCAGCTCTAACCGGGACAGGGTAGACAATGAGCAGTTCTTC. Protein sequence: CASSSNRDRVDNEQFF.

The gene calls are TRBV6-6 and TRBJ2-7, with D tentatively TRBD2 (5 bases). V shed 5 bases and J shed 0 bases, with 17 bases lying between them. The CDR3 runs to 16 residues. The germline gives CDR1 MNHNY, CDR2 SVGAGI (reference sequence). The CDR3 bases are TGTGCCAGCAGTACGGGAAGGGTCAGCAGCTCCTACGAGCAGTACTTC. It specifies CASSTGRVSSSYEQYF.

The chain employs TRBV7-9 and TRBJ1-1; D possibly corresponds to TRBD1 (6 bases). CDR1 and CDR2 from the germline V gene are SEHNR and FQNEAQ (reference sequence). Trimming left V 10 bases short and J 1 base short, with 10 bases between. The CDR3 runs 12 residues. CDR3 protein: CATLGQNTEAFF. The CDR3 DNA sequence: TGTGCCACGCTGGGACAGAACACTGAAGCTTTCTTT.

The V gene is TRBV11-2, the J gene TRBJ1-3; D is perhaps TRBD1 (6 bases). V lost 1 base to trimming and J lost 4 bases, with 14 bases between them. The CDR3 consists of 16 residues. CDR1 is SGHAT and CDR2 is FQNNGV in the germline V gene. CDR3 DNA sequence: TGTGCCAGCAGCTTAGGGGAAGGGGGAAGAGGAAACACCATATATTTT. Its protein is CASSLGEGGRGNTIYF.

The chain links TRBV7-2 to TRBJ2-2, with D perhaps TRBD2 (6 bases). The CDR3 totals 15 residues. The V and J ends lost 4 bases and 7 bases respectively, with 16 bases between them. CDR1 and CDR2 from the germline V gene are SGHTA and FQGNSA. This CDR3 is CASSSLGEGLGELFF. For the CDR3, the DNA is TGTGCCAGCAGCTCCCTGGGAGAGGGACTCGGGGAGCTGTTTTTT.

The rearrangement links TRBV25-1 to TRBJ2-1; D remains unclear. The CDR3 runs 12 residues. Trimming took off 0 bases at V and 6 bases at J, with 3 bases between the two ends. The germline V gene encodes CDR1 MGHDK and CDR2 SYGVNS. The CDR3 DNA sequence: TGTGCCAGCAGTGAATATAGCAATGAGCAGTTCTTC. Amino acids: CASSEYSNEQFF.

About this clone itself: The sample holds other DNA sequences that translate to the same CDR3. This chain joins TRBV7-9 and TRBJ2-7; D gene ambiguous. V dropped 8 bases and J dropped 3 bases, with 11 bases sitting between them. CDR1 is SEHNR, CDR2 FQNEAQ, per germline (reference sequence). This CDR3 contains 12 residues. CDR3 coding DNA: TGTGCCAGCCGCTCGGAGCTCTACGAGCAGTACTTC. It translates to CASRSELYEQYF.

V is TRBV6-1 and J is TRBJ2-7; weak D call: TRBD1 (6 bases). Germline V gene data show CDR1 as MNHNS and CDR2 as SASEGT. This CDR3 is built from 13 residues. The ends were cut back, 5 bases at V and 6 bases at J, with 14 bases in the middle. DNA of the CDR3: TGTGCCAGCAGTTATAACAGGGAGAGCGAGCAGTACTTC. It encodes CASSYNRESEQYF.

The genes are TRBV9 and TRBJ2-2, with D maybe TRBD1 (6 bases). V was trimmed by 5 bases and J by 0 bases, leaving 14 bases between them. The CDR3 spans 16 residues. The germline gives CDR1 SGDLS, CDR2 YYNGEE. CDR3 sequence reads: CASSFPGHANTGELFF. CDR3 bases: TGTGCCAGCAGTTTTCCGGGACACGCGAACACCGGGGAGCTGTTTTTT.

V and J are TRBV29-1 and TRBJ2-7, with 9 bases that match TRBD1. CDR3 length: 12 residues. J gave up 5 bases and V 6 bases, and 5 bases lay outside the gene matches. CDR1 is SQVTM, CDR2 ANQGSEA, per germline. CDR3 bases: TGCAGCGTAACGGACAGGGGCCACGAGCAGTACTTC. As protein: CSVTDRGHEQYF.

The chain uses TRBV7-2 and TRBJ1-1; 7 bases match TRBD1. The CDR3 covers 15 residues. V trimming: 5 bases; J trimming: 1 base; junction bases outside the gene matches: 7. The germline CDR1 and CDR2 sequences are SGHTA and FQGNSA. Here the CDR3 DNA reads TGTGCCAGCAGCCTCCGGACAGGAGGGAACACTGAAGCTTTCTTT. Amino acid sequence: CASSLRTGGNTEAFF.

The rearrangement links TRBV7-9 to TRBJ2-7; D not certain. Between the trimmed V and J ends, which lost 2 bases and 1 base, there was a span of 12 bases. The CDR3 contains 15 residues. The germline V gene encodes CDR1 SEHNR and CDR2 FQNEAQ (reference sequence). This CDR3 reads CASSLSDGSSYEQYF. The DNA of the CDR3 is TGTGCCAGCAGCTTATCTGACGGGTCATCCTACGAGCAGTACTTC.

This chain joins TRBV9 and TRBJ2-4; TRBD1 matches at 7 bases. V trimming: 0 bases; J trimming: 8 bases; junction bases outside the gene matches: 5. The germline V gene encodes CDR1 SGDLS and CDR2 YYNGEE. CDR3 length: 14 residues. For the CDR3, the DNA is TGTGCCAGCAGCGTAGGAGGCAGGGGGTACATTCAGTACTTC. Protein product: CASSVGGRGYIQYF.

The chain carries TRBV6-5 and TRBJ2-7; TRBD2 matches 8 bases. The ends lost 0 bases at V and 5 bases at J; junction bases unmatched: 3. The CDR3 has 14 residues. CDR1 is MNHEY and CDR2 is SVGAGI in the germline V gene. The CDR3 DNA reads TGTGCCAGCAGTTACTCGACGGGGGGGAACGAGCAGTACTTC. Its protein product is CASSYSTGGNEQYF.

The genes are TRBV5-8 and TRBJ2-1, with TRBD1 matching 9 bases. The trim removed 0 bases at V and 8 bases at J, leaving 3 bases unmatched. Germline loops: CDR1 SGHTS, CDR2 YDEGEE. The CDR3 is 14 residues long. The CDR3 here is CASSLGTGDDEQFF. For the CDR3, the DNA is TGTGCCAGCAGCTTGGGGACAGGGGACGATGAGCAGTTCTTC.

This clone came up a few times. The V gene is TRBV7-6, the J gene TRBJ2-7; 9 bases are shared with TRBD1. CDR1 and CDR2 from the germline V gene are SGHVS and FNYEAQ. The CDR3 contains 16 residues. V lost 1 base and J lost 3; bases outside the gene matches: 7. In nucleotides, the CDR3 is TGTGCCAGCAGCTTAGATCCCGGGACAGGGCTCTACGAGCAGTACTTC. Its protein product is CASSLDPGTGLYEQYF.

V usage is TRBV6-6 and J usage is TRBJ2-7; D not certain. CDR1 MNHNY and CDR2 SVGAGI come from the germline V gene (reference sequence). The CDR3 runs 15 residues. Trimming removed 0 bases at V and 2 bases at J, with 11 bases between. CDR3 sequence reads: CASSYSSRFPYEQYF. The DNA for the CDR3 is TGTGCCAGCAGTTACTCTTCCAGGTTCCCCTACGAGCAGTACTTC.

The gene calls are TRBV11-2 and TRBJ2-3; 7 positions match TRBD2. Germline assignment: CDR1 SGHAT and CDR2 FQNNGV. This CDR3 region has 15 residues. The junction had 4 bases not matched to a gene; V was cut back by 1 base and J by 3 bases. CDR3 region: CASSLVGGDTDTQYF. DNA for the CDR3: TGTGCCAGCAGCTTAGTGGGGGGGGATACAGATACGCAGTATTTT.

This sequence joins TRBV7-9 and TRBJ2-7, with a possible D match to TRBD2 (7 bases). V was cut by 5 bases and J by 1 base, with 12 bases left in between. Germline V gives CDR1 SEHNR, CDR2 FQNEAQ (reference sequence). The CDR3 is 14 amino acids. The CDR3 here is CASSQEGGSYEQYF. Written as DNA, the CDR3 is TGTGCCAGCAGCCAGGAGGGGGGGTCCTACGAGCAGTACTTC. The full variable domain, in which reference TRBV7-9 and TRBJ2-7 provide the parts outside the CDR3, is DTGVSQNPRHKITKRGQNVTFRCDPISEHNRLYWYRQTLGQGPEFLTYFQNEAQLEKSRLLSDRFSAERPKGSFSTLEIQRTEQGDSAMYLCASSQEGGSYEQYFGPGTRLTVT.

This clone was observed a single time. The chain's CDR3 is CASSYGDNQPQHF. The CDR3 nucleotides read TGTGCCAGCAGCTACGGGGATAATCAGCCCCAGCATTTT. This rearrangement joins TRBV7-2 to TRBJ1-5; D remains unclear. V dropped 4 bases and J dropped 4 bases, with 8 bases sitting between them. The germline V gene encodes CDR1 SGHTA and CDR2 FQGNSA. CDR3 length: 13 residues. Variable domain in full (rest from reference TRBV7-2 and TRBJ1-5): GAGVSQSPSNKVTEKGKDVELRCDPISGHTALYWYRQSLGQGLEFLIYFQGNSAPDKSGLPSDRFSAERTGGSVSTLTIQRTQQEDSAVYLCASSYGDNQPQHFGDGTRLSIL.

The rearrangement links TRBV5-1 to TRBJ1-2; weak D call: TRBD1 (5 bases). CDR1 is SGHRS and CDR2 is YFSETQ in the germline V gene. V shed 0 bases and J shed 2 bases, with 14 bases lying between them. The CDR3 extends over 16 amino acids. The CDR3 DNA is TGCGCCAGCAGCTTGGTTCCGGGGGGACTCAACTATGGCTACACCTTC. Translated, it gives CASSLVPGGLNYGYTF.